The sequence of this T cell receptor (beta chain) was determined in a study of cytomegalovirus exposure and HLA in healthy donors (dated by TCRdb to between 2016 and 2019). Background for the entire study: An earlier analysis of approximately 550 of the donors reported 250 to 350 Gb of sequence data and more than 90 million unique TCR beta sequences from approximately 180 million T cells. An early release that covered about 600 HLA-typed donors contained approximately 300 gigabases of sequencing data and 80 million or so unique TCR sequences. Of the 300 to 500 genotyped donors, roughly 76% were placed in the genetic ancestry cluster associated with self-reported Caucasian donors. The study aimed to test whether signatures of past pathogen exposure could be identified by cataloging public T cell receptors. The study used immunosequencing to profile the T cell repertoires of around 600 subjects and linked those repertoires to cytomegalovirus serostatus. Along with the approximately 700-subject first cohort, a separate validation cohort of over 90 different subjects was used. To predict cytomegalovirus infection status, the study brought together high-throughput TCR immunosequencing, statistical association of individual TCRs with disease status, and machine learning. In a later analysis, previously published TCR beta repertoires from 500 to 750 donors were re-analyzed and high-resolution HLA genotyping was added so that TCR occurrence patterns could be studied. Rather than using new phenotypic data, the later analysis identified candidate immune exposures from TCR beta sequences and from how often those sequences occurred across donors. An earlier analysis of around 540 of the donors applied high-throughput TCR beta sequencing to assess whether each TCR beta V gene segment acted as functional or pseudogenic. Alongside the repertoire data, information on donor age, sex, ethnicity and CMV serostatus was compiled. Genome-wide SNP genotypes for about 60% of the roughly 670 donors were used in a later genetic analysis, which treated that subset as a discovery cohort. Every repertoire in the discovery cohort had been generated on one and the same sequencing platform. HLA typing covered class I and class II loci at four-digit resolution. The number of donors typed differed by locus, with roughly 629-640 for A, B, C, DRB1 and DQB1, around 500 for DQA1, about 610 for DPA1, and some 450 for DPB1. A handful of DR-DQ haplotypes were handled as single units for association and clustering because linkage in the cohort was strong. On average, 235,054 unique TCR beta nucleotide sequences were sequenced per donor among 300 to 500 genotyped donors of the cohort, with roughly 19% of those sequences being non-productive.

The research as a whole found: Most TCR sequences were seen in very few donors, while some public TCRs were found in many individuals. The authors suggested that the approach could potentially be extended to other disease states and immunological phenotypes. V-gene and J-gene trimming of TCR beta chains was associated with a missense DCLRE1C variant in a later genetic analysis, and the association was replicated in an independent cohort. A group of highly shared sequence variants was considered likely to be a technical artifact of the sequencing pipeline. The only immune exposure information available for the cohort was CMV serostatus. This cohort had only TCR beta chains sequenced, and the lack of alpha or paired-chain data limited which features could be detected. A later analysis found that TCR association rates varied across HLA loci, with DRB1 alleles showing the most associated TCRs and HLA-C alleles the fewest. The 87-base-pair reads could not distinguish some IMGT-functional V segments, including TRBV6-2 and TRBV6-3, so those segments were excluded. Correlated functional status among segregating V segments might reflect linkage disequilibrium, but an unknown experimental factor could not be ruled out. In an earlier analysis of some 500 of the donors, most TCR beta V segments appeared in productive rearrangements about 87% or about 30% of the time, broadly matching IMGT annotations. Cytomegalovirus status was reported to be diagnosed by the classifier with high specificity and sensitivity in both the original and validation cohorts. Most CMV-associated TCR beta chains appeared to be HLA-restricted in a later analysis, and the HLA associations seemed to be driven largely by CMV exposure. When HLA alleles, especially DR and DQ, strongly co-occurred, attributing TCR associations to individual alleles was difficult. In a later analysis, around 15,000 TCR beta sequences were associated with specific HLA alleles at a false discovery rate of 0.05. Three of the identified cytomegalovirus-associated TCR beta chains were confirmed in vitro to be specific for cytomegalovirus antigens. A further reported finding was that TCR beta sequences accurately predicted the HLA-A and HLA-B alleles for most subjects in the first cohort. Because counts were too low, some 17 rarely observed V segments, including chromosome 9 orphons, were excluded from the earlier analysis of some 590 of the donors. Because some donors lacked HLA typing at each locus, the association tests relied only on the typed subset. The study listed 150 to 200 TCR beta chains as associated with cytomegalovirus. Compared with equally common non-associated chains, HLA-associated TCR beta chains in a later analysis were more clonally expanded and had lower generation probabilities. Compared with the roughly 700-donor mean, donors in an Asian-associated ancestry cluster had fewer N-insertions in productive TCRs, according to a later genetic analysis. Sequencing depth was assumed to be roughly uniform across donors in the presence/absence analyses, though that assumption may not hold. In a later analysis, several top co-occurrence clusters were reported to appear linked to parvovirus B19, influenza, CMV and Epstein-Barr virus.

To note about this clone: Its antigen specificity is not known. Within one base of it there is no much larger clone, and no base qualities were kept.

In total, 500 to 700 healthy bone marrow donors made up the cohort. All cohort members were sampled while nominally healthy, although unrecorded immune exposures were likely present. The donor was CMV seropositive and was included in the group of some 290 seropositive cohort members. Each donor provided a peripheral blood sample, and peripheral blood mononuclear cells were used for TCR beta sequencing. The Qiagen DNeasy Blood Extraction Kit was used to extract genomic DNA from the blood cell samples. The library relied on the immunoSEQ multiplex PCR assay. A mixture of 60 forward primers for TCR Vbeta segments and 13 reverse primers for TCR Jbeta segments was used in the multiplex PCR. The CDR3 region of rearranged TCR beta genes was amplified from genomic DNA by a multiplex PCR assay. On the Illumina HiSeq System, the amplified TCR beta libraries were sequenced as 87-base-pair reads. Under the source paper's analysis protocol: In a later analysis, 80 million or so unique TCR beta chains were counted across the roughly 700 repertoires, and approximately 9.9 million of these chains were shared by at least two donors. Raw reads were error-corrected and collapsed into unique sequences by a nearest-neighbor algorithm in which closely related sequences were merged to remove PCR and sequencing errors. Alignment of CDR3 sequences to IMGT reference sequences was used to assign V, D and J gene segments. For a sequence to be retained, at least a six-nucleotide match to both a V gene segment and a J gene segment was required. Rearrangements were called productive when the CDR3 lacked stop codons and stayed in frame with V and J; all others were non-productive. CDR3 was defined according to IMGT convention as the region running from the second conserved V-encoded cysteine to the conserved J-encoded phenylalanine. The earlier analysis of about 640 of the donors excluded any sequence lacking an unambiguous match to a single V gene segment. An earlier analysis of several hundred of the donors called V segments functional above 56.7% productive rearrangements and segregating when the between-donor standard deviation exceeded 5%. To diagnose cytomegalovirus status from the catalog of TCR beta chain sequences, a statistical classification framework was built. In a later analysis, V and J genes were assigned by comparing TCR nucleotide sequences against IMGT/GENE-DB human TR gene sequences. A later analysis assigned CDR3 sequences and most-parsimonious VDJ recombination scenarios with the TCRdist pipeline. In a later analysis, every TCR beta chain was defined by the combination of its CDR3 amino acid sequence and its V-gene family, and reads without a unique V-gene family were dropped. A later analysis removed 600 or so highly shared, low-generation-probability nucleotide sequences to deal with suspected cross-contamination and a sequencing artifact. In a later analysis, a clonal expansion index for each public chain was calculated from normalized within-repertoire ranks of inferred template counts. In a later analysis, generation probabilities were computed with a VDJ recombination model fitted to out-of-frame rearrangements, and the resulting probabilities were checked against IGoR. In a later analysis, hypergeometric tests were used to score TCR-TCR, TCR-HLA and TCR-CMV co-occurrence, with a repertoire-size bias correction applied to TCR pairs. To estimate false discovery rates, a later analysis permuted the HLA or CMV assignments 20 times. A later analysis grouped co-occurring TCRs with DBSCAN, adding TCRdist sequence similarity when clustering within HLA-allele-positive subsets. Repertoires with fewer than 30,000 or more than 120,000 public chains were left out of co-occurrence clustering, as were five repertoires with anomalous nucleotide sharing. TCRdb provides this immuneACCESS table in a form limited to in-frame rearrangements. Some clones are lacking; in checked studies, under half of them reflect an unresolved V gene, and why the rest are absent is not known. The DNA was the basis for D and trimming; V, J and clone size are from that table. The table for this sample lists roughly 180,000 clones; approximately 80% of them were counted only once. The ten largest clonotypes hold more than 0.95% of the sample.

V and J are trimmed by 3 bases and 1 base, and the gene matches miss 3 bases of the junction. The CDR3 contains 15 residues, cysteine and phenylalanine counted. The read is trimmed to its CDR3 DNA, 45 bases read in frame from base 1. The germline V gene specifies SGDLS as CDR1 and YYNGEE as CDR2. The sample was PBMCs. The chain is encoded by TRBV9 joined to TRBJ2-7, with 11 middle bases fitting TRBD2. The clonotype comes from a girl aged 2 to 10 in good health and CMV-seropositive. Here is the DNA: TGTGCCAGCAGCGCCGGGACTAGCGGTTCCTACGAGCAGTACTTC. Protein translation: CASSAGTSGSYEQYF.